Below are 7 T cell receptor beta chains sequenced from a single sample in a study of CXCR3-negative and CXCR3-positive naive CD8 T cells. The antigens of these receptors remain unknown. Study-wide points: Relative to CXCR3-negative naive cells, CXCR3-positive naive cells had more hydrophobic TRB CDR3s.

The TRB cDNA libraries were prepared by 5' RACE with UMI labels. From its re-call of the 5' RACE reads, TCRdb lists each CDR3 protein once, without DNA. This specimen shows 120,000 to 150,000 distinct CDR3 sequences; the ten leading clones hold roughly 0.27%. Material for sequencing was naive CXCR3+ CD8+ T cells from blood. Subset specified: CD45RO-CCR7+CD27+CD95- naive CD8+ T cells expressing CXCR3 (TNR3+). Receptors originate from a human donor in good health. Some clones in this sample may be carry-over from other donors' samples.

The chain has TRBV6-5 and TRBJ2-7; TCRdb's D call of TRBD1 is untestable without DNA. The CDR3 sequence is 15 residues long. Germline values: CDR1 MNHEY, CDR2 SVGAGI. CDR3 residues: CASSYSGTGGYEQYF.

This CDR3 is CASSLSSGSSYNEQFF. V and J are TRBV5-1 and TRBJ2-1; TCRdb outputs TRBD2, but without DNA this stays unchecked. The CDR3 is 16 residues long. CDR1 SGHRS and CDR2 YFSETQ come from the germline V gene.

The genes are TRBV12-3 or TRBV12-4 and TRBJ2-7. CDR3 length: 14 residues. CDR3 sequence: CASSLVENYYEQYF.

The genes are TRBV29-1 and TRBJ2-1; TCRdb's assignment of TRBD1 cannot be checked, as there is no DNA. This CDR3 is 12 amino acids long. The V gene's germline CDR1 is SQVTM and CDR2 ANQGSEA. The CDR3: CSPMGGFGEQFF.

The rearrangement links TRBV29-1 to TRBJ2-7; as DNA is missing, the TRBD1 call by TCRdb cannot be tested. CDR1 and CDR2 (germline): SQVTM, ANQGSEA. The CDR3 runs 13 residues. CDR3 protein: CSVSWTGAGEQYF.

The V call is TRBV28, the J call TRBJ2-1; the TRBD1 assignment by TCRdb is unverifiable without DNA. The CDR3 consists of 13 residues. Germline-derived CDR1 and CDR2 are MDHEN and SYDVKM. CDR3 sequence: CASRPTGANEQFF. The full variable domain, its missing parts supplied by reference TRBV28 and TRBJ2-1, is DVKVTQSSRYLVKRTGEKVFLECVQDMDHENMFWYRQDPGLGLRLIYFSYDVKMKEKGDIPEGYSVSREKKERFSLILESASTNQTSMYLCASRPTGANEQFFGPGTRLTVL.

V and J are TRBV27 and TRBJ1-5. The CDR3 is 13 residues long. Germline values: CDR1 MNHEY, CDR2 SMNVEV (reference sequence). Here the CDR3 reads CASSMGIHQPQHF.